The source of this TCR beta chain is a study of T-cell reconstitution after alpha-beta-depleted transplantation in children. Regarding the study as a whole: Day-60 TCRbeta diversity that was high in some patients was derived from surviving recipient T cells and thymic progenitors. Reports say that about two months after transplant, the alpha-beta T cells came out of several hundred graft clones that had expanded. A year had passed since transplant, and T-cell counts and diversity by then came mostly from newly produced T cells.

At least ten counts were recorded for this clonotype. What it binds is not known. It was with unique molecular identifiers that the TCRbeta library was prepared. TCRdb fed the PCR reads into MiXCR, producing one record per CDR3 protein. The profile shows about 870,000 distinct CDR3 sequences, about 16% of them singletons. The starting material was PBMCs, mostly from graft donor cells, obtained 360 days after TCRalphabeta/CD19-depleted stem cell transplant. The source is a male patient younger than 18 who had a stem cell transplant for acute lymphoblastic leukemia, so the T cells may come from the graft donor.

CDR3 region: CASSPSGLADQETQYF. As DNA, the CDR3 is TGTGCCAGCAGTCCCTCCGGACTAGCGGACCAAGAGACCCAGTACTTC. The genes are TRBV27 and TRBJ2-5; TRBD2 aligns across 10 bases. The V gene end was trimmed by 5 bases and the J gene end by 0 bases; junction bases not matched to a gene: 6. Germline-derived CDR1 and CDR2 are MNHEY and SMNVEV (reference sequence). CDR3 length equals 16 residues.